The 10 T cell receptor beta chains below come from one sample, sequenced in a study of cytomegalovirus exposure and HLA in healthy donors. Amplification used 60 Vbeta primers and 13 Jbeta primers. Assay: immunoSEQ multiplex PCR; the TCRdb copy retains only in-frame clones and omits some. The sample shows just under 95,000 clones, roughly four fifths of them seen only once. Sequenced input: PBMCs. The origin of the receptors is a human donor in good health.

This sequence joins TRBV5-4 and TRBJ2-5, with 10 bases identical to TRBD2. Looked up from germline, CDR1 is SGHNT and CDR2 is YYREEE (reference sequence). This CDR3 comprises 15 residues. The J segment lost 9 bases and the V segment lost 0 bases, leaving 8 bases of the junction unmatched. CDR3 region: CASSLEASGRGAQYF. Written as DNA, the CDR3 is TGTGCCAGCAGCTTGGAGGCTAGCGGGAGAGGGGCCCAGTACTTC.

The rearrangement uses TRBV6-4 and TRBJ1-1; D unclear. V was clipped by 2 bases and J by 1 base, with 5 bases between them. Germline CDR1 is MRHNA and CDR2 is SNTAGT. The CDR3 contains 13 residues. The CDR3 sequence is CASSDGGNTEAFF. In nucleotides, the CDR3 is TGTGCCAGCAGTGACGGAGGGAACACTGAAGCTTTCTTT.

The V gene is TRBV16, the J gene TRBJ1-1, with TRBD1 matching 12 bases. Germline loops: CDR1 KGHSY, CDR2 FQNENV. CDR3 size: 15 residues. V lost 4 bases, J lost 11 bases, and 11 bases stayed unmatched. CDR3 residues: CASSREGTGGWGAFF. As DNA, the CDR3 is TGTGCCAGCAGCCGTGAAGGGACAGGGGGCTGGGGGGCTTTCTTT.

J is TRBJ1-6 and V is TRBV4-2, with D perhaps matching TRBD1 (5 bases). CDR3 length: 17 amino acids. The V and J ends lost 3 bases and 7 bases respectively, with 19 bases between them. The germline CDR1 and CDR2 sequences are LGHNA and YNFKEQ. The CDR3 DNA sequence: TGTGCCAGCAGCCACTCTGTTCAGGGCCCGAGGAATTCACCCCTCCACTTT. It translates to CASSHSVQGPRNSPLHF.

This CDR3 reads CASSSDGGRAYNEQFF. DNA for the CDR3: TGTGCCAGCAGCTCGGATGGCGGGAGAGCTTACAATGAGCAGTTCTTC. The chain is built from TRBV11-3 and TRBJ2-1, with 7 bases matching TRBD2. Germline CDR1 and CDR2: SGHNT and YENEEA. The V segment lost 4 bases and the J segment 4 bases; nucleotides outside the gene matches: 10. CDR3 length: 16 amino acids. Complete variable domain (other parts from reference TRBV11-3 and TRBJ2-1): EAGVVQSPRYKIIEKKQPVAFWCNPISGHNTLYWYLQNLGQGPELLIRYENEEAVDDSQLPKDRFSAERLKGVDSTLKIQPAELGDSAVYLCASSSDGGRAYNEQFFGPGTRLTVL.

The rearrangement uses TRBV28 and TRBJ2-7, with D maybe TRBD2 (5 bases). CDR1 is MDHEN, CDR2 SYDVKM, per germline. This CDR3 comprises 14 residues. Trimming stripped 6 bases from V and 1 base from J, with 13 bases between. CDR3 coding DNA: TGTGCCAGCAGCTTGGCGGGCGGTTCCTACGAGCAGTACTTC. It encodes CASSLAGGSYEQYF.

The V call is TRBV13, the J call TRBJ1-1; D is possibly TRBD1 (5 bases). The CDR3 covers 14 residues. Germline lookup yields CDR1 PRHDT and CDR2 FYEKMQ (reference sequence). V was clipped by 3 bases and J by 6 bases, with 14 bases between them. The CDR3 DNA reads TGTGCCAGCAGCTTTGGGAGGGGTAACGCTGAAGCTTTCTTT. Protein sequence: CASSFGRGNAEAFF. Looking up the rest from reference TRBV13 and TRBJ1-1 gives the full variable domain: AAGVIQSPRHLIKEKRETATLKCYPIPRHDTVYWYQQGPGQDPQFLISFYEKMQSDKGSIPDRFSAQQFSDYHSELNMSSLELGDSALYFCASSFGRGNAEAFFGQGTRLTVV.

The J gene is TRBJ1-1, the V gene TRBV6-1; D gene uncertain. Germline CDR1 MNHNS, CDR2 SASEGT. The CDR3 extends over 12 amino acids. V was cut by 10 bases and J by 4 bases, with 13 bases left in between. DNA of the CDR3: TGTGCCACTGACTGGGGAGGCACTGAAGCTTTCTTT. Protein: CATDWGGTEAFF.

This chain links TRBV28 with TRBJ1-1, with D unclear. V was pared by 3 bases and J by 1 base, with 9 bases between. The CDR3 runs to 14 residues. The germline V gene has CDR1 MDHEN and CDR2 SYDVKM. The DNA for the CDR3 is TGTGCCAGCAGTTTGACACCCCAGAACACTGAAGCTTTCTTT. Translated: CASSLTPQNTEAFF.

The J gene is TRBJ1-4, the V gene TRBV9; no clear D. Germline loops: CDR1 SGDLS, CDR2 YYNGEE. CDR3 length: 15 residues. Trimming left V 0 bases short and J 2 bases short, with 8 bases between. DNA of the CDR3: TGTGCCAGCAGCGTAGCCGTCGGGACTAATGAAAAACTGTTTTTT. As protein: CASSVAVGTNEKLFF.